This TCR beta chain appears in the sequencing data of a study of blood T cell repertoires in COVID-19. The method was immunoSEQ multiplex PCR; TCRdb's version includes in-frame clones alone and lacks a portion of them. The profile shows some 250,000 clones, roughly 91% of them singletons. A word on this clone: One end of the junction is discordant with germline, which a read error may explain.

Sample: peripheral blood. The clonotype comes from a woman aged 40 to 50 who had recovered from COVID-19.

The CDR3 sequence: CASSPPLGQASGNTIYF. CDR3 DNA: TGTGCCAGCTCGCCACCCCTTGGACAGGCCTCTGGAAACACCATATATTTT. The chain couples TRBV18 to TRBJ1-3, with 7 bases matching TRBD1. CDR3 size: 17 residues. Germline CDR1 reads KGHSH; CDR2 reads LQKENI.